This TCR beta chain is from a study of PD-L1 blockade in urothelial cancer. Method: immunoSEQ multiplex PCR; TCRdb's copy keeps in-frame clones and lacks some. The sample has roughly 51,000 clones, about four fifths seen once; the top ten hold more than 9%. Documented time point: pretreatment peripheral blood. Germline V CDR1 and CDR2: SEHNR, FQNEAQ (reference sequence). Trimming took off 7 bases at V and 3 bases at J, with 12 bases between the two ends. This CDR3 has 13 residues. This TCR was sampled from a man between 65 and 85 years old with urothelial cancer. Sequencing used PBMCs, obtained around atezolizumab (anti-PD-L1) treatment. The chain couples TRBV7-9 to TRBJ1-1, with unresolved D. The CDR3 DNA is TGTGCCAGCAAAGAGTTTCTCCACACTGAAGCTTTCTTT. Its protein product is CASKEFLHTEAFF.